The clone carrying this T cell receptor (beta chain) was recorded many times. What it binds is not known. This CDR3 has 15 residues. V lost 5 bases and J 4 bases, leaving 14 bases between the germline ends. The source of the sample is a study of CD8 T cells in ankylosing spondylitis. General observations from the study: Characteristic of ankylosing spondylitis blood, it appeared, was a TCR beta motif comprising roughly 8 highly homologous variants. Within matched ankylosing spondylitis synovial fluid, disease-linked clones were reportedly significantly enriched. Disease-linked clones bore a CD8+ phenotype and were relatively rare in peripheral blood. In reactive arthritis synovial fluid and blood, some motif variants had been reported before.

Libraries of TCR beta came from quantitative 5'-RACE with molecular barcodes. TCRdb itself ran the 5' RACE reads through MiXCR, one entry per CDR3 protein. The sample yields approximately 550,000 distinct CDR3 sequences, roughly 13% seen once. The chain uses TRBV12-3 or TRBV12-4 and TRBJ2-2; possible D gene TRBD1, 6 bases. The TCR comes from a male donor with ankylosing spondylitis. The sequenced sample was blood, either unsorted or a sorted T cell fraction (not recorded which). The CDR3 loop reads CASSDGRGVTGELFF. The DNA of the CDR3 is TGTGCCAGCAGTGACGGCAGGGGCGTCACCGGGGAGCTGTTTTTT.